This entry concerns a single TCR beta chain. This sample was taken from a study of blood T cell repertoires in COVID-19. Study context: PBMCs, B-cell-depleted T cells, or T cells were the source of the cDNA or gDNA that made up the material.

The CDR3 consists of 14 residues. CDR1 is LGHDT and CDR2 is YNNKEL in the germline V gene (reference sequence). V dropped 4 bases and J dropped 3 bases, with 13 bases sitting between them. Clones were read by immunoSEQ multiplex PCR, and TCRdb kept only the in-frame ones, dropping some. The profile shows 150,000 to 200,000 clones, roughly 76% of them singletons. The TCR originated in a woman in her 40s with COVID-19, enrolled during active disease. Source material: peripheral blood. V usage is TRBV3-1 (or the pseudogene TRBV3-2) and J usage is TRBJ2-7, with D perhaps matching TRBD2 (5 bases). This CDR3 reads CASSPDRESYEQYF. The CDR3 coding sequence is TGTGCCAGCAGCCCGGACCGGGAAAGCTACGAGCAGTACTTC.